Presented here are 3 T cell receptor beta chains from one specimen sequenced in a study of cytomegalovirus exposure and HLA in healthy donors. Vbeta (60) and Jbeta (13) primers were used in the PCR. Generated by immunoSEQ multiplex PCR, the TCRdb table keeps only in-frame clones and is missing some. The sample shows more than 85,000 clones, roughly two thirds of them seen only once. Specimen: PBMCs. The receptors stem from a man in his forties or fifties in good health and CMV-seronegative.

This sequence joins TRBV4-3 and TRBJ1-2; TRBD1 matches at 8 bases. V shed 0 bases and J 8 bases; nucleotides not matched to a gene: 8. The CDR3 totals 15 residues. The V gene's germline CDR1 is LGHNA and CDR2 YSLEER. CDR3 DNA: TGCGCCAGCAGCCAAGATGATATGGCAGGGGGCGGCTACACCTTC. It encodes CASSQDDMAGGGYTF.

The genes are TRBV5-1 and TRBJ1-2; 8 bases map to TRBD1. Losses at the gene ends were 4 bases for V and 6 bases for J; bases not matched to a gene: 14. The V gene's germline CDR1 is SGHRS and CDR2 YFSETQ. This CDR3 contains 16 residues. CDR3 DNA: TGCGCCAGCAGCGTTTCTCATGGACAGGGCCAAGATGGCTACACCTTC. Its translation is CASSVSHGQGQDGYTF.

The CDR3 region is CASSVDQGRNTIYF. In DNA, the CDR3 is TGTGCCAGCAGCGTAGACCAGGGGCGAAACACCATATATTTT. The chain joins TRBV9 to TRBJ1-3, with D perhaps matching TRBD1 (6 bases). Germline loops: CDR1 SGDLS, CDR2 YYNGEE. V lost 0 bases to trimming and J lost 5 bases, with 9 bases between them. This CDR3 is built from 14 residues.